This is a list of T cell receptor beta chains from one sample in a study of human T cells and chemical hapten exposure. MiXCR, run by TCRdb on the 5' RACE reads, gives a single entry per CDR3 protein. This table has tens of thousands of distinct CDR3 sequences, 7.7% appearing once. These receptors came from a male donor in good health. Each CDR3 is given with its conserved first and last residue. A D gene is named only where the DNA matches it firmly. Only some rows state a clone size, as once, few, many or a class for expanded clones.

clone size: many
V gene: TRBV10-3
D gene: TRBD1
CDR3 length: 14
J gene: TRBJ1-4
CDR3 DNA: TGTGCCATCAGGGACGGGACAGAGCAAGAAAAACTGTTTTTT
CDR3 protein: CAIRDGTEQEKLFF

clone size: few
V gene: TRBV6-5
D gene: NA
CDR3 length: 13
J gene: TRBJ1-1
CDR3 DNA: TGTGCCAGCAGTTGGGCCGCGGGGACTGAAGCTTTCTTT
CDR3 protein: CASSWAAGTEAFF

clone size: NA
V gene: TRBV6-6
D gene: TRBD1
CDR3 length: 15
J gene: TRBJ1-2
CDR3 DNA: TGTGCCAGCAGCCCCGGGACAGGAGGGTATCAAAGCTACACCTTC
CDR3 protein: CASSPGTGGYQSYTF

clone size: few
V gene: TRBV29-1
D gene: NA
CDR3 length: 11
J gene: TRBJ1-1
CDR3 DNA: TGCAGCGTTGCAGGGTATACTGAAGCTTTCTTT
CDR3 protein: CSVAGYTEAFF

clone size: few
V gene: TRBV5-4
D gene: TRBD1
CDR3 length: 16
J gene: TRBJ1-1
CDR3 DNA: TGTGCCAGCAGCTCCGCGGACAGGGGGCGATGGACTGAAGCTTTCTTT
CDR3 protein: CASSSADRGRWTEAFF

clone size: few
V gene: TRBV14
D gene: TRBD1
CDR3 length: 16
J gene: TRBJ1-2
CDR3 DNA: TGTGCCAGCAGCCACGAGCCCGGGACAGTTAACTATGGCTACACCTTC
CDR3 protein: CASSHEPGTVNYGYTF

clone size: many
V gene: TRBV3-1
D gene: TRBD1
CDR3 length: 19
J gene: TRBJ1-5
CDR3 DNA: TGTGCCAGCAGCCAAGGTCCGGGACAGGGGAGAGCTAGCAATCAGCCCCAGCATTTT
CDR3 protein: CASSQGPGQGRASNQPQHF

clone size: NA
V gene: TRBV14
D gene: NA
CDR3 length: 16
J gene: TRBJ1-6
CDR3 DNA: TGTGCCAGCAGCCACCGGCCGGGTTACCCTAATTCACCCCTCCACTTT
CDR3 protein: CASSHRPGYPNSPLHF

clone size: NA
V gene: TRBV20-1
D gene: TRBD2
CDR3 length: 14
J gene: TRBJ2-3
CDR3 DNA: TGCAGTGCCCAACTAGCGGGAAGCACAGATACGCAGTATTTT
CDR3 protein: CSAQLAGSTDTQYF

clone size: many
V gene: TRBV4-1
D gene: TRBD2
CDR3 length: 16
J gene: TRBJ2-7
CDR3 DNA: TGCGCCAGCAGCCCGGAAAGGACTAGCGGGAGTGGCGAGCAGTACTTC
CDR3 protein: CASSPERTSGSGEQYF

clone size: many
V gene: TRBV18
D gene: NA
CDR3 length: 16
J gene: TRBJ2-2
CDR3 DNA: TGTGCCAGCTCACCACCCACCGGGGGGAACACCGGGGAGCTGTTTTTT
CDR3 protein: CASSPPTGGNTGELFF

clone size: NA
V gene: TRBV29-1
D gene: NA
CDR3 length: 14
J gene: TRBJ1-2
CDR3 DNA: TGCAGCGTCCCCTCCGGGACCCAGGGGAATGGCTACACCTTC
CDR3 protein: CSVPSGTQGNGYTF

clone size: many
V gene: TRBV6-5
D gene: TRBD1
CDR3 length: 14
J gene: TRBJ1-1
CDR3 DNA: TGTGCCAGAGCCACCGGACAGGGCGAGACTGAAGCTTTCTTT
CDR3 protein: CARATGQGETEAFF

clone size: NA
V gene: TRBV7-9
D gene: TRBD1
CDR3 length: 17
J gene: TRBJ2-6
CDR3 DNA: TGTGCCAGCAGCAGGGGACAGGATTTGTCTGGGGCCAACGTCCTGACTTTC
CDR3 protein: CASSRGQDLSGANVLTF

clone size: many
V gene: TRBV3-1
D gene: NA
CDR3 length: 16
J gene: TRBJ2-3
CDR3 DNA: TGTGCCAGCAGCCAAAGGCGAGGAACTAGCCCAGATACGCAGTATTTT
CDR3 protein: CASSQRRGTSPDTQYF

clone size: few
V gene: TRBV7-8
D gene: NA
CDR3 length: 14
J gene: TRBJ2-1
CDR3 DNA: TGTGCCAGCAGCTTAGCGGCCGATTTCAATGAGCAGTTCTTC
CDR3 protein: CASSLAADFNEQFF

clone size: many
V gene: TRBV4-3
D gene: TRBD1
CDR3 length: 14
J gene: TRBJ2-1
CDR3 DNA: TGCGCCAGCAGCATAACAGGGGGCTGGAATGAGCAGTTCTTC
CDR3 protein: CASSITGGWNEQFF

clone size: NA
V gene: TRBV6-4
D gene: TRBD1
CDR3 length: 18
J gene: TRBJ1-1
CDR3 DNA: TGTGCCAGCAGTCCAATGGGGTCAGGGGGACGAATGAACACTGAAGCTTTCTTT
CDR3 protein: CASSPMGSGGRMNTEAFF

clone size: few
V gene: TRBV9
D gene: NA
CDR3 length: 16
J gene: TRBJ1-4
CDR3 DNA: TGTGCCAGCAGCCCCCAGTTTCGTCTTTCTAATGAAAAACTGTTTTTT
CDR3 protein: CASSPQFRLSNEKLFF

clone size: few
V gene: TRBV12-3/TRBV12-4
D gene: NA
CDR3 length: 13
J gene: TRBJ2-7
CDR3 DNA: TGTGCCAGCACCCTGGCTAGCGTCTACGAGCAGTACTTC
CDR3 protein: CASTLASVYEQYF

clone size: few
V gene: TRBV6-6
D gene: NA
CDR3 length: 13
J gene: TRBJ1-1
CDR3 DNA: TGTGCCAGCAATTTACAGATGAACACTGAAGCTTTCTTT
CDR3 protein: CASNLQMNTEAFF

clone size: few
V gene: TRBV10-3
D gene: TRBD1
CDR3 length: 15
J gene: TRBJ1-2
CDR3 DNA: TGTGCCATCACCCAGGGACAGGGGGACGGCTATGGCTACACCTTC
CDR3 protein: CAITQGQGDGYGYTF

clone size: NA
V gene: TRBV6-1
D gene: NA
CDR3 length: 14
J gene: TRBJ1-1
CDR3 DNA: TGTGCCAGCACCGAAACAGGGAGGGAGACTGAAGCTTTCTTT
CDR3 protein: CASTETGRETEAFF

clone size: few
V gene: TRBV6-2/TRBV6-3
D gene: NA
CDR3 length: 14
J gene: TRBJ1-5
CDR3 DNA: TGTGCCAGCAGTTACTCGGGTCCCAATCAGCCCCAGCATTTT
CDR3 protein: CASSYSGPNQPQHF

clone size: many
V gene: TRBV11-1
D gene: TRBD1
CDR3 length: 14
J gene: TRBJ2-3
CDR3 DNA: TGTGCCAGCCACCGGGACAGGGTAACAGATACGCAGTATTTT
CDR3 protein: CASHRDRVTDTQYF

clone size: few
V gene: TRBV15
D gene: TRBD1
CDR3 length: 17
J gene: TRBJ2-3
CDR3 DNA: TGTGCCACCAGCAGAGATAGGGACAGGCCCGGGGGAGATACGCAGTATTTT
CDR3 protein: CATSRDRDRPGGDTQYF

clone size: NA
V gene: TRBV29-1
D gene: TRBD2
CDR3 length: 12
J gene: TRBJ2-3
CDR3 DNA: TGCAGCGTTGAAGAAGCGGGGAGCGTCGAGTATTTT
CDR3 protein: CSVEEAGSVEYF

clone size: many
V gene: TRBV29-1
D gene: NA
CDR3 length: 14
J gene: TRBJ2-3
CDR3 DNA: TGCAGCGTTGCTGTCGGCTCCTACACAGATACGCAGTATTTT
CDR3 protein: CSVAVGSYTDTQYF

clone size: NA
V gene: TRBV4-2
D gene: NA
CDR3 length: 15
J gene: TRBJ1-5
CDR3 DNA: TGTGCCAGCAGTCTCCTGGACAGACAGAATCAGCCCCAGCATTTT
CDR3 protein: CASSLLDRQNQPQHF

clone size: few
V gene: TRBV10-3
D gene: TRBD1
CDR3 length: 15
J gene: TRBJ2-2
CDR3 DNA: TGTGCCATCAGTGGACAGGGGAGGCTTCCCGGGGAGCTGTTTTTT
CDR3 protein: CAISGQGRLPGELFF

clone size: NA
V gene: TRBV5-1
D gene: NA
CDR3 length: 15
J gene: TRBJ1-2
CDR3 DNA: TGCGCCAGCAGCTGGGGCGGCGATAAAGGAAATGGCTACACCTTC
CDR3 protein: CASSWGGDKGNGYTF

clone size: few
V gene: TRBV10-2
D gene: NA
CDR3 length: 15
J gene: TRBJ2-2
CDR3 DNA: TGCGCCAGCAGTGCGATAGGGGGAAACACCGGGGAGCTGTTTTTT
CDR3 protein: CASSAIGGNTGELFF

clone size: few
V gene: TRBV20-1
D gene: TRBD2
CDR3 length: 13
J gene: TRBJ2-7
CDR3 DNA: TGCAGTGCTCATAAAGGGGAGGGCTACGAGCAGTACTTC
CDR3 protein: CSAHKGEGYEQYF

clone size: NA
V gene: TRBV29-1
D gene: TRBD2
CDR3 length: 13
J gene: TRBJ2-7
CDR3 DNA: TGCAGCGTCGTCACTAGCGTCTCCTACGAGCAGTACTTC
CDR3 protein: CSVVTSVSYEQYF

clone size: few
V gene: TRBV19
D gene: TRBD1
CDR3 length: 17
J gene: TRBJ1-2
CDR3 DNA: TGTGCCAGTAGGAGAGGGACAGGGGGCCATCAGAACTATGGCTACACCTTC
CDR3 protein: CASRRGTGGHQNYGYTF

clone size: few
V gene: TRBV6-2/TRBV6-3
D gene: TRBD1
CDR3 length: 16
J gene: TRBJ1-2
CDR3 DNA: TGTGCCAGCAGTTACGCTCCGGGACAGAGAAACTATGGCTACACCTTC
CDR3 protein: CASSYAPGQRNYGYTF

clone size: many
V gene: TRBV7-2
D gene: TRBD1
CDR3 length: 14
J gene: TRBJ2-5
CDR3 DNA: TGTGCCAGCAGCTTCAACAGGGGTACAGAGACCCAGTACTTC
CDR3 protein: CASSFNRGTETQYF

clone size: many
V gene: TRBV29-1
D gene: TRBD1
CDR3 length: 14
J gene: TRBJ1-1
CDR3 DNA: TGCAGCACCGGGACAGGGCTAGCGAACACTGAAGCTTTCTTT
CDR3 protein: CSTGTGLANTEAFF

clone size: NA
V gene: TRBV20-1
D gene: TRBD1
CDR3 length: 12
J gene: TRBJ2-7
CDR3 DNA: TGCAGTGCGACGGACAGGGCCTACGAGCAGTACTTC
CDR3 protein: CSATDRAYEQYF

clone size: NA
V gene: TRBV3-1
D gene: TRBD1
CDR3 length: 14
J gene: TRBJ2-7
CDR3 DNA: TGTGCCAGCAGCCAAGTCGACAGGGACTACGAGCAGTACTTC
CDR3 protein: CASSQVDRDYEQYF

clone size: many
V gene: TRBV5-1
D gene: TRBD2
CDR3 length: 16
J gene: TRBJ2-3
CDR3 DNA: TGCGCCAGCAGCTTGTTGGCGGGGGGGGATACAGATACGCAGTATTTT
CDR3 protein: CASSLLAGGDTDTQYF

clone size: few
V gene: TRBV18
D gene: TRBD1
CDR3 length: 15
J gene: TRBJ2-7
CDR3 DNA: TGTGCCAGCTCACCACGCGAGGGACAGACCTACGAGCAGTACTTC
CDR3 protein: CASSPREGQTYEQYF

clone size: few
V gene: TRBV19
D gene: TRBD2
CDR3 length: 19
J gene: TRBJ2-1
CDR3 DNA: TGTGCCAGTACCCATAAGAGGGAACTAGCGGGCCCCGGGAACAATGAGCAGTTCTTC
CDR3 protein: CASTHKRELAGPGNNEQFF

clone size: NA
V gene: TRBV4-2
D gene: TRBD1
CDR3 length: 16
J gene: TRBJ1-1
CDR3 DNA: TGTGCCAGCAGCCGGACCGGACAGGGCATGAACACTGAAGCTTTCTTT
CDR3 protein: CASSRTGQGMNTEAFF

clone size: NA
V gene: TRBV27
D gene: NA
CDR3 length: 16
J gene: TRBJ2-2
CDR3 DNA: TGTGCCAGCAGTTTAATGACTTATAGCCCCACCGGGGAGCTGTTTTTT
CDR3 protein: CASSLMTYSPTGELFF

clone size: many
V gene: TRBV20-1
D gene: NA
CDR3 length: 13
J gene: TRBJ1-1
CDR3 DNA: TGCAGTGCTAGTCGCAGACCGAACACTGAAGCTTTCTTT
CDR3 protein: CSASRRPNTEAFF

clone size: few
V gene: TRBV29-1
D gene: TRBD1
CDR3 length: 13
J gene: TRBJ2-5
CDR3 DNA: TGCAGCGTTCGGGACAGGGTGGTGCAGACCCAGTACTTC
CDR3 protein: CSVRDRVVQTQYF

clone size: few
V gene: TRBV4-1
D gene: TRBD1
CDR3 length: 15
J gene: TRBJ1-2
CDR3 DNA: TGCGCCAGCAGCCGGGATCGGACAGGGTCTGATGGCTACACCTTC
CDR3 protein: CASSRDRTGSDGYTF

clone size: many
V gene: TRBV6-1
D gene: NA
CDR3 length: 15
J gene: TRBJ2-4
CDR3 DNA: TGTGCCAGCAGTGAACCGGGACGGAGCTTAAACATTCAGTACTTC
CDR3 protein: CASSEPGRSLNIQYF

clone size: NA
V gene: TRBV29-1
D gene: NA
CDR3 length: 12
J gene: TRBJ2-7
CDR3 DNA: TGCAGCGTCGAGGACAGACCCTACGAGCAGTACTTC
CDR3 protein: CSVEDRPYEQYF